The TCR beta chain under discussion was sequenced for a study of shared clonotypes between healthy human individuals. General study findings and limits: Blood was the sole source, and tissue repertoires probably differ. Naive subsets usually exceeded memory subsets in estimated richness. Represented diversity (both genetic and exposure-history) was limited by the small number of donors.

Sequenced by immunoSEQ multiplex PCR; TCRdb stores in-frame clones only, minus some. In the table there are 550,000 to 850,000 clones, approximately 79% of which are singletons. With 3 bases clipped from V and 4 bases from J, the junction kept 2 bases outside the gene matches. The CDR3 totals 13 residues. Germline loops: CDR1 SEHNR, CDR2 FQNEAQ (reference sequence). Worth noting for this clone: What it binds is unknown.

This rearrangement joins TRBV7-9 to TRBJ1-2; 7 bases line up with TRBD1. Material: memory CD4+ T cells sorted from blood. The subset is: CD45RA-negative fraction. This clonotype was obtained from a woman under 40 in good health. CDR3: CASSFGTVYGYTF. The CDR3 DNA is TGTGCCAGCAGCTTCGGGACAGTCTATGGCTACACCTTC.